These 23 T cell receptor beta chains originate from one sample sequenced in a study of T cell repertoires in cytomegalovirus infection. One entry per CDR3 protein results from TCRdb running MiXCR on the reads. This sample yields about 180,000 distinct CDR3 sequences, of which approximately 17% are seen a single time; approximately 25% belongs to the top ten. Sequencing was performed on CD8+ T cells from PBMCs. The receptors come from a human donor in good health (CMV status not recorded). Some clones in this sample may be carry-over from other donors' samples.

V and J are TRBV27 and TRBJ2-1; 10 bases are a match to TRBD2. Germline-derived CDR1 and CDR2 are MNHEY and SMNVEV (reference sequence). V lost 5 bases, J lost 3 bases, and 7 bases stayed unmatched. This CDR3 region has 16 residues. CDR3 coding DNA: TGTGCCAGCAGTCCGTTAGCGGGGGGATTCTACAATGAGCAGTTCTTC. Translation gives CASSPLAGGFYNEQFF.

This clonotype was found a few times. This chain connects TRBV7-2 to TRBJ1-1; no clear D gene. The CDR3 runs to 12 residues. Germline loops: CDR1 SGHTA, CDR2 FQGNSA. The V end was cut by 3 bases, the J end by 4 bases, with 6 bases between. The CDR3 DNA reads TGTGCCAGCAGCTTTGACACCACTGAAGCTTTCTTT. It is translated as CASSFDTTEAFF.

This clonotype was observed a handful of times. The chain has TRBV7-8 and TRBJ1-6, with 10 bases matching TRBD1. V was pared by 5 bases and J by 5 bases, with 12 bases of the junction left unmatched. Germline-derived CDR1 and CDR2 are SGHVS and FQNEAQ. This CDR3 contains 18 residues. The CDR3 is CASSAGTGVELHNSPLHF. CDR3 DNA: TGTGCCAGCAGCGCCGGGACAGGGGTGGAACTCCATAATTCACCCCTCCACTTT.

This clonotype was found once. This chain connects TRBV6-5 to TRBJ2-2; 11 bases agree with TRBD1. The ends lost 0 bases at V and 4 bases at J; junction bases unmatched: 1. Germline assignment: CDR1 MNHEY and CDR2 SVGAGI. This CDR3 has 16 amino acids. Here the CDR3 DNA reads TGTGCCAGCAGTTACTCGGGACAGGGGGGCACCGGGGAGCTGTTTTTT. Its protein product is CASSYSGQGGTGELFF.

The genes are TRBV7-9 and TRBJ2-2, with no clear D. Germline CDR1 and CDR2: SEHNR and FQNEAQ (reference sequence). The CDR3 sequence is 15 residues long. V lost 1 base and J 2 bases, leaving 8 bases between the germline ends. The DNA for the CDR3 is TGTGCCAGCAGCTTAGGAGACGCCAACACCGGGGAGCTGTTTTTT. This gives the protein CASSLGDANTGELFF.

This chain links TRBV28 with TRBJ1-1; D is unresolved. V dropped 1 base and J dropped 2 bases, with 11 bases sitting between them. CDR3 size: 15 residues. Per the germline V gene, CDR1 is MDHEN and CDR2 is SYDVKM. The DNA for the CDR3 is TGTGCCAGCAGTTTATTCAGGCCACTCAACACTGAAGCTTTCTTT. Its translation is CASSLFRPLNTEAFF.

The chain combines TRBV20-1 with TRBJ2-7; 8 bases are a match to TRBD2. The CDR3 covers 14 residues. Unmatched junction bases numbered 5, after V lost 3 bases and J lost 1 base. Germline V gives CDR1 DFQATT, CDR2 SNEGSKA (reference sequence). CDR3 sequence reads: CSASPGGASYEQYF. The DNA of the CDR3 is TGCAGTGCTAGTCCCGGGGGGGCATCCTACGAGCAGTACTTC.

This rearrangement joins TRBV20-1 to TRBJ2-7, with D hard to call. Trimming stripped 4 bases from V and 5 bases from J, with 15 bases between. Germline CDR1 DFQATT, CDR2 SNEGSKA (reference sequence). CDR3 size: 13 residues. For the CDR3, the DNA is TGCAGTGCTAAAACCCCCAAATTTCACGAGCAGTACTTC. The encoded protein is CSAKTPKFHEQYF.

The gene calls are TRBV12-3 or TRBV12-4 and TRBJ1-6; D gene ambiguous. Trimming shortened V by 3 bases and J by 5 bases, and 8 bases separated the two germline ends. There are 14 residues in the CDR3. DNA of the CDR3: TGTGCCAGCAGTTTTGGGTCAGATAATTCACCCCTCCACTTT. This gives the protein CASSFGSDNSPLHF.

The chain is built from TRBV6-5 and TRBJ1-4; D is unresolved. V was clipped by 0 bases and J by 7 bases, with 12 bases between them. Germline-derived CDR1 and CDR2 are MNHEY and SVGAGI. The CDR3 consists of 15 residues. DNA for the CDR3: TGTGCCAGCAGTTACTCGATGACGTCAAGTGAAAAACTGTTTTTT. Residues: CASSYSMTSSEKLFF.

This clonotype was seen a handful of times. The V call is TRBV4-1, the J call TRBJ1-6, with D perhaps TRBD1 (5 bases). This CDR3 is built from 16 residues. Trimming left V 3 bases short and J 9 bases short, with 18 bases between. CDR1 MGHRA and CDR2 YSYEKL come from the germline V gene. This chain's CDR3 is CASSQTPLTGGSPLHF. For the CDR3, the DNA is TGCGCCAGCAGCCAGACGCCGTTAACCGGGGGTTCACCCCTCCACTTT.

In this sample, this clonotype turned up a few times. V is TRBV12-3 or TRBV12-4 and J is TRBJ1-3; tentative D call: TRBD1 (5 bases). Deletions cut 2 bases from V and 5 bases from J, with 10 bases between. This CDR3 is built from 14 residues. In DNA, the CDR3 is TGTGCCAGCAGTTTAACAGGAATGAGAAACACCATATATTTT. This codes for CASSLTGMRNTIYF.

The chain is built from TRBV7-2 and TRBJ2-5, with 7 bases aligning to TRBD1. CDR3 length: 13 residues. Trimming cost V 6 bases and J 5 bases; bases outside gene matches: 6. Germline CDR1 SGHTA, CDR2 FQGNSA. In DNA, the CDR3 is TGTGCCAGCAGTTCGAGGGGGCGGGAGACCCAGTACTTC. Translated, it gives CASSSRGRETQYF.

The gene calls are TRBV19 and TRBJ1-1; D is perhaps TRBD1 (5 bases). The V end was cut by 3 bases, the J end by 1 base, with 9 bases between. The CDR3 runs 14 residues. Germline-derived CDR1 and CDR2 are LNHDA and SQIVND (reference sequence). Here the CDR3 DNA reads TGTGCCAGTAGTATGGGGCGGGAGAACACTGAAGCTTTCTTT. Its protein is CASSMGRENTEAFF.

The chain recombines TRBV7-9 with TRBJ2-3; 7 bases are shared with TRBD1. Trimming removed 4 bases from V and 0 bases from J; junction bases left unmatched: 4. CDR3 size: 15 residues. Germline V lookup: CDR1 SEHNR, CDR2 FQNEAQ (reference sequence). The DNA for the CDR3 is TGTGCCAGCAGCTCGGACAGGAGGAGCACAGATACGCAGTATTTT. Amino acids: CASSSDRRSTDTQYF.

V is TRBV7-6 and J is TRBJ2-7; 8 bases fit TRBD2. V shed 2 bases, J shed 5 bases, and the junction held 11 bases outside the gene matches. The germline V gene encodes CDR1 SGHVS and CDR2 FNYEAQ. The CDR3 extends over 16 amino acids. The CDR3 loop reads CASSLYPLAGPNEQYF. The CDR3 DNA reads TGTGCCAGCAGCTTATATCCCCTAGCGGGCCCTAACGAGCAGTACTTC. Complete variable domain (other parts from reference TRBV7-6 and TRBJ2-7): GAGVSQSPRYKVTKRGQDVALRCDPISGHVSLYWYRQALGQGPEFLTYFNYEAQQDKSGLPNDRFSAERPEGSISTLTIQRTEQRDSAMYRCASSLYPLAGPNEQYFGPGTRLTVT.

This clonotype was counted ten times or more. The gene calls are TRBV7-2 and TRBJ2-7; D tentatively reads TRBD1 or TRBD2 (6 bases each). The CDR3 totals 15 residues. Trimming took 5 bases from V and 2 from J, leaving 16 bases between them. Germline CDR1 reads SGHTA; CDR2 reads FQGNSA. CDR3 in amino acids: CASSPGQGGTYEQYF. For the CDR3, the DNA is TGTGCCAGCAGCCCGGGTCAAGGGGGGACCTACGAGCAGTACTTC.

The V gene is TRBV7-8, the J gene TRBJ2-3, with TRBD1 as a possible D gene (5 bases). V lost 5 bases, J lost 0 bases, and 12 bases lay in between. This CDR3 has 15 residues. CDR1 and CDR2 (germline): SGHVS, FQNEAQ. The CDR3 reads CASSVTGASTDTQYF. As DNA, the CDR3 is TGTGCCAGCAGCGTAACAGGTGCGAGCACAGATACGCAGTATTTT.

The J gene is TRBJ1-1, the V gene TRBV29-1; the match to TRBD1 covers 7 bases. Germline V lookup: CDR1 SQVTM, CDR2 ANQGSEA. CDR3 length equals 13 residues. After removal of 3 bases from V and 0 bases from J, the junction contained 1 base not matched to a gene. The CDR3 region has the DNA TGCAGCGTTGAGACAGGGATGAACACTGAAGCTTTCTTT. This codes for CSVETGMNTEAFF.

The CDR3 region has the DNA TGTGCCAGCAGCTTAAACCCAGGAGCTAACTATGGCTACACCTTC. It translates to CASSLNPGANYGYTF. The chain recombines TRBV7-3 with TRBJ1-2, with D hard to call. CDR3 size: 15 residues. V lost 1 base, J lost 0 bases, and 9 bases lay in between. Germline CDR1 and CDR2: SGHTA and FQGTGA.

This chain links TRBV20-1 with TRBJ2-7; 12 bases agree with TRBD1. Germline V gene sequence: CDR1 DFQATT, CDR2 SNEGSKA (reference sequence). This CDR3 region has 15 residues. Trimming at V came to 2 bases and at J to 2 bases, leaving 4 bases not matched to a gene. CDR3 region: CSARSRDRGPYEQYF. CDR3 nucleotides: TGCAGTGCTAGATCCCGGGACAGGGGGCCCTACGAGCAGTACTTC.

In this sample, this clonotype turned up a few times. This chain links TRBV27 with TRBJ2-1, with D hard to call. Germline values: CDR1 MNHEY, CDR2 SMNVEV (reference sequence). The V end lost 8 bases, the J end lost 3 bases, and 20 bases lay between the germline ends. This CDR3 is built from 16 residues. The CDR3 sequence is CASGNNPGGLYNEQFF. In DNA, the CDR3 is TGTGCCAGCGGAAATAATCCGGGTGGGCTCTACAATGAGCAGTTCTTC.

The chain is built from TRBV6-2 or TRBV6-3 and TRBJ1-1; weak D call: TRBD1 (6 bases). Trimming removed 5 bases from V and 8 bases from J, with 18 bases in between. The germline gives CDR1 MNHEY, CDR2 SVGEGT. The CDR3 totals 14 residues. In DNA, the CDR3 is TGTGCCAGCAGTGTAGGGGGAACATTTACGGAAGCTTTCTTT. Translating gives CASSVGGTFTEAFF.